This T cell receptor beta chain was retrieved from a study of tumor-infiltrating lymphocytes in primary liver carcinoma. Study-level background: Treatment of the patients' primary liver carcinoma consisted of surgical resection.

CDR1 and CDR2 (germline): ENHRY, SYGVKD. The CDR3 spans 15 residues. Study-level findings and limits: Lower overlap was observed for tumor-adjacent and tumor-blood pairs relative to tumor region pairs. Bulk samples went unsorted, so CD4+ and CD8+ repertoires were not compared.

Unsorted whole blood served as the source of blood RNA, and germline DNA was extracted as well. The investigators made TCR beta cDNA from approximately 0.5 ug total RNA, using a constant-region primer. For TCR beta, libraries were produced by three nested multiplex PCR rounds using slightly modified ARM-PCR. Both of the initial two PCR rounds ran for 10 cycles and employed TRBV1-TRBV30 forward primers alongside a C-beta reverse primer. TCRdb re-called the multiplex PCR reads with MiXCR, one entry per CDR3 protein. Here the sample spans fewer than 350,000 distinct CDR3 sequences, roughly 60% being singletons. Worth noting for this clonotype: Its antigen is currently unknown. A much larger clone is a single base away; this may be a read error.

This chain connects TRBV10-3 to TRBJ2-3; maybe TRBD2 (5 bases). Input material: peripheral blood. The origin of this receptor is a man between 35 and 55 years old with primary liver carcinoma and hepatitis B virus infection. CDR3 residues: CTISGASPTTDTQYF. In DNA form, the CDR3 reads TGTACCATCAGTGGAGCTAGCCCAACAACAGATACGCAGTATTTT.